This entry is about one TCR beta chain. The antigen remains unidentified. The sample is drawn from a study of Ad26.COV2.S vaccination and SARS-CoV-2 variants. Study at large: The trial was COV1001 and the donor's arm was Ad26.COV2.S. Doses of Ad26.COV2.S were injected into muscle once or twice, 56 days apart. Whole-study findings and limits: Comparability of non-spike TCR breadth was observed across vaccine and placebo recipients.

Profiling relied on immunoSEQ multiplex PCR, and the TCRdb table lists in-frame clones only, not all of them. This sample carries 350,000 to 450,000 clones, about 80% of them seen once, and the ten largest clones take almost 7.5%. Treatment: roughly 20 received Ad26.COV2.S at low or high dose, single or two shots; 5 received placebo; per-sample allocation not given. Sampling happened 63 days after the first vaccine or placebo injection. Trimming removed 2 bases from V and 3 bases from J, with 10 bases in between. The CDR3 is 14 amino acids. The germline gives CDR1 SGHTA, CDR2 FQGTGA. The TCR was taken from a person aged 18-60 years who received the Ad26.COV2.S COVID-19 vaccine or a placebo. This chain uses TRBV7-3 with TRBJ1-1, with D hard to call. Material: peripheral blood, obtained in a trial of Ad26.COV2.S vaccine versus placebo. DNA of the CDR3: TGTGCCAGCAGCTTACAGGCCGGAGACACTGAAGCTTTCTTT. This sequence encodes CASSLQAGDTEAFF.